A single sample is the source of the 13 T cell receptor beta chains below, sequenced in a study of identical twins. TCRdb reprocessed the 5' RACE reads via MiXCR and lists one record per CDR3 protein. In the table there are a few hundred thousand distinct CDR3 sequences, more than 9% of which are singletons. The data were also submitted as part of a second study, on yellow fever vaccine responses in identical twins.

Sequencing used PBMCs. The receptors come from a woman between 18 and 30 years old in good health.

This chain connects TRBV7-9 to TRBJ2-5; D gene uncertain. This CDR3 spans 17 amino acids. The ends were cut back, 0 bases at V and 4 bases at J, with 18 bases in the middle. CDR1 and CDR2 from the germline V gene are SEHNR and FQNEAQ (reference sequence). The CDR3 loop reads CASSLAIGKEWTETQYF. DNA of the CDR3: TGTGCCAGCAGCTTAGCGATAGGCAAGGAGTGGACAGAGACCCAGTACTTC. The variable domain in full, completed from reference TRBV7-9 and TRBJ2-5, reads DTGVSQNPRHKITKRGQNVTFRCDPISEHNRLYWYRQTLGQGPEFLTYFQNEAQLEKSRLLSDRFSAERPKGSFSTLEIQRTEQGDSAMYLCASSLAIGKEWTETQYFGPGTRLLVL.

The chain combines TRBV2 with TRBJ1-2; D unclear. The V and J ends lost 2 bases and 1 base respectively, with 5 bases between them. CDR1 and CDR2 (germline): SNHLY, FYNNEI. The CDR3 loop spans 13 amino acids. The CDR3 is CASSESSNYGYTF. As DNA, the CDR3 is TGTGCCAGCAGTGAAAGCAGTAACTATGGCTACACCTTC.

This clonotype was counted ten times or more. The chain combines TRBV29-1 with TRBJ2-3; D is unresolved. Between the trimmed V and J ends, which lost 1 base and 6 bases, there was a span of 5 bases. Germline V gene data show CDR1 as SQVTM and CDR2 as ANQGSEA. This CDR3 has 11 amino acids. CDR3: CSVEGRDTQYF. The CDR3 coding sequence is TGCAGCGTTGAAGGCCGGGATACGCAGTATTTT.

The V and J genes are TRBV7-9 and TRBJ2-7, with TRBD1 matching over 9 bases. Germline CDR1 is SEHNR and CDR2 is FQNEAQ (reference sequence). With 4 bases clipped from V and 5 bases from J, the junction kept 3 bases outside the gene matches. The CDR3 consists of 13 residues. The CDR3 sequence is CASSSQGADEQYF. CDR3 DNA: TGTGCCAGCAGCTCACAGGGGGCGGACGAGCAGTACTTC.

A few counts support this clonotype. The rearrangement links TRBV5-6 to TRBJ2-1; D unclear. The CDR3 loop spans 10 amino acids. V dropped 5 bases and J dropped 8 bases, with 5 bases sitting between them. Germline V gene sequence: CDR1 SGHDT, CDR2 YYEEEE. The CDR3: CASSGDEQFF. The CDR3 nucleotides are TGTGCCAGCAGTGGGGATGAGCAGTTCTTC.

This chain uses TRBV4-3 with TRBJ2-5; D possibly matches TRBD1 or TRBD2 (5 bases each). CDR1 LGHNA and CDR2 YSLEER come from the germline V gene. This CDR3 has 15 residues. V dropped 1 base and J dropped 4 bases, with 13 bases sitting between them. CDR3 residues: CASSQGMGVPETQYF. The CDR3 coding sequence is TGCGCCAGCAGCCAAGGGATGGGGGTCCCAGAGACCCAGTACTTC.

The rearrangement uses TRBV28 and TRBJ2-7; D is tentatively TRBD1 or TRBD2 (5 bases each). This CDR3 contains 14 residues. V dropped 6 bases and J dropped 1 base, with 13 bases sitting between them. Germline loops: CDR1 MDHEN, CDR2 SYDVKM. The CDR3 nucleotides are TGTGCCAGCAGGGGGACGGATCGTTCCTACGAGCAGTACTTC. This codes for CASRGTDRSYEQYF.

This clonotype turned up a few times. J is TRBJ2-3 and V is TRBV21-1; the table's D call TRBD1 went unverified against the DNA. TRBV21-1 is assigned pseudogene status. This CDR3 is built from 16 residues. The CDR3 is CASSTETEPYTDTQYF. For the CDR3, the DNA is TGTGCCAGCAGCACCGAGACAGAACCCTACACAGATACGCAGTATTTT.

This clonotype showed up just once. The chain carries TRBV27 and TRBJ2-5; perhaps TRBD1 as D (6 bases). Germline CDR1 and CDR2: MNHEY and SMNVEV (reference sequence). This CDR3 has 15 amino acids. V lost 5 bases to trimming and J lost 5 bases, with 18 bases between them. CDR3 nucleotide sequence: TGTGCCAGCAGTAAGACAGGACGCCAGTGGGAGACCCAGTACTTC. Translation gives CASSKTGRQWETQYF.

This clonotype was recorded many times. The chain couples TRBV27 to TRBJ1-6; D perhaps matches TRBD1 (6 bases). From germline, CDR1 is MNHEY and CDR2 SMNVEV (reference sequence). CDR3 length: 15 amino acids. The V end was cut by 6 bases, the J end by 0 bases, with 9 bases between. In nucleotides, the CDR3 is TGTGCCAGCAGAACAGGGAGCTCCTATAATTCACCCCTCCACTTT. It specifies CASRTGSSYNSPLHF.

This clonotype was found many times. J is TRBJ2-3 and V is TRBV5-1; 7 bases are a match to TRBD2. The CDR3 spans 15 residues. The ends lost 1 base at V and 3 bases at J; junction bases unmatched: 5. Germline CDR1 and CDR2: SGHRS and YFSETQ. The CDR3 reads CASSLSGIATDTQYF. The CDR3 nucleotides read TGCGCCAGCAGCTTGAGCGGGATCGCTACAGATACGCAGTATTTT.

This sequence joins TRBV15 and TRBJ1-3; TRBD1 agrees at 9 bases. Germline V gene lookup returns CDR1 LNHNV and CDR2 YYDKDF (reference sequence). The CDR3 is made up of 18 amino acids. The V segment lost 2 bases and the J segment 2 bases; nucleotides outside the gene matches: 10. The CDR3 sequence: CATSRSPGQGTAGNTIYF. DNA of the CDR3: TGTGCCACCAGCAGATCACCGGGACAGGGCACCGCTGGAAACACCATATATTTT.

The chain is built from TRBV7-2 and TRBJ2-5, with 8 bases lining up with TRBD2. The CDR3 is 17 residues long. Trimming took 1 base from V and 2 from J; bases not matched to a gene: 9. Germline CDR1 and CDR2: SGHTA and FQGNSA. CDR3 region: CASSLVGTSGPQETQYF. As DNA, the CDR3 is TGTGCCAGCAGCTTAGTCGGTACTAGCGGACCACAAGAGACCCAGTACTTC.